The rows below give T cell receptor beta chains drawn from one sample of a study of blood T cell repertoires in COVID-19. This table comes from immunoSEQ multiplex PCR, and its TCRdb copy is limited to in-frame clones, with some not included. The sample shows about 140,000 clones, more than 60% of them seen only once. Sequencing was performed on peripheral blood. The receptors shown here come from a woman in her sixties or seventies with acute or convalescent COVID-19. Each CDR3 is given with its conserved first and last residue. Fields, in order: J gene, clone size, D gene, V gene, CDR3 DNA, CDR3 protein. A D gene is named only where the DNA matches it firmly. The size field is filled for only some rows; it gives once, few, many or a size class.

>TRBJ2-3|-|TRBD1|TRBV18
TGTGCCAGCTCGTCACGACAGGGTGTAAAAGGTACAGATACGCAGTATTTT
CASSSRQGVKGTDTQYF
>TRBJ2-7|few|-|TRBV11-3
TGTGCCAGCCCCTCAAAAGGAGGGGATAATGTTTACGAGCAGTACTTC
CASPSKGGDNVYEQYF
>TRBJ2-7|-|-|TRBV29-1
TGCAGCGTTGGGGCAGGGGTGGACTACGAGCAGTACTTC
CSVGAGVDYEQYF
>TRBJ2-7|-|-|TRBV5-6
TGTGCCAGCAGCTTGGCTGGGGACACCTATTACGAGCAGTACTTC
CASSLAGDTYYEQYF
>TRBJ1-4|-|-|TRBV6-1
TGTGCCAGCAGTGAAATATGGAGTGGATCGAATGAAAAACTGTTTTTT
CASSEIWSGSNEKLFF
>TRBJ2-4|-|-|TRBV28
TGTGCCAGCAGCCCGGGACATCAACTAGCCAAAAACATTCAGTACTTC
CASSPGHQLAKNIQYF
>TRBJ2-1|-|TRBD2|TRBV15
TGTGCCACCAGCAGAGTAAGCGGGAGCTCCTACAATGAGCAGTTCTTC
CATSRVSGSSYNEQFF
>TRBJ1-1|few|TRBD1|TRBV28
TGTGCCAGCAGTTCCCGGACAGGGGGCACAAGGGAGGCTGAAGCTTTCTTT
CASSSRTGGTREAEAFF
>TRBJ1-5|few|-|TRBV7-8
TGTGCCAGCAGCCGCGGGGGGTCCGACCAGCCCCAGCATTTT
CASSRGGSDQPQHF
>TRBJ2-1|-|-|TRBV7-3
TGTGCCAGCAGCTTAGAGCAGGGTTTCAATGAGCAGTTCTTC
CASSLEQGFNEQFF
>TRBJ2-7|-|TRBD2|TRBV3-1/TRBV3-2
TGTGCCAGCAGCCAAGAATACGGAACTAGCGGGACCACCTACGAGCAGTACTTC
CASSQEYGTSGTTYEQYF